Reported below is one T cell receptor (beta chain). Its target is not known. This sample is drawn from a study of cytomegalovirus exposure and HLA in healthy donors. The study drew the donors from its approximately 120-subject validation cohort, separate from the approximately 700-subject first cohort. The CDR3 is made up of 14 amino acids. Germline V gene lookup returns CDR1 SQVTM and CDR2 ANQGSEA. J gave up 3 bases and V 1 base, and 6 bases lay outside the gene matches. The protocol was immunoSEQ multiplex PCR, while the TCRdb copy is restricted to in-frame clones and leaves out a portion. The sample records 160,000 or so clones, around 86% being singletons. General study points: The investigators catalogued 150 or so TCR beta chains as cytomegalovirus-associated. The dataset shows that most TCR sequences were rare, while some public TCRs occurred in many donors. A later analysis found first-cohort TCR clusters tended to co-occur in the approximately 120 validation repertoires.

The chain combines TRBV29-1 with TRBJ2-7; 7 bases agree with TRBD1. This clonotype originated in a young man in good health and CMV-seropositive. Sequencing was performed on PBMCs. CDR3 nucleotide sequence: TGCAGCGTTGAAGTCGGTACAGGGGACTACGAGCAGTACTTC. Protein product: CSVEVGTGDYEQYF.